This T cell receptor (beta chain) was recovered during a study of T-cell memory formation after mild COVID-19. About the study: Largely donor-specific sequence clusters came from a couple of donors.

TCRdb analysed the 5' RACE reads with MiXCR anew, one entry per CDR3 protein. The table lists under 250,000 distinct CDR3 sequences, 15% of them singletons, with 2% to 2.5% in the top ten. There are many counts of this clonotype. As yet, its antigen is unknown. This CDR3 is built from 17 residues. Losses at the gene ends were 0 bases for V and 2 bases for J; bases not matched to a gene: 8. Germline CDR1 LGHDT, CDR2 YNNKEL (reference sequence). Study-wide results and limits: Pre-infection memory held some responding clones, suggesting pre-existing cross-reactive T cells responded. Clones from the second wave (peaking day 37) had unconfirmed SARS-CoV-2 specificity. Clones that contracted from day 15 to 85 had balanced CD4/CD8; later expanders were CD4+ biased.

The receptor was isolated from an adult woman who had mild COVID-19 (a few samples of this study predate the infection). Cell type and time point are not known. V is TRBV3-1 and J is TRBJ2-7, with 9 bases that match TRBD2. Sequenced input: PBMCs or a T cell subset sorted from them (not recorded which). CDR3 sequence: CASSQDRWAGGTYEQYF. DNA for the CDR3: TGTGCCAGCAGCCAAGATCGTTGGGCGGGAGGGACCTACGAGCAGTACTTC.